A selection of T cell receptor beta chains follows, all from one sample in a study of response to subunit inactivated influenza vaccine. From the RT-PCR reads, TCRdb called clonotypes with MiXCR, one entry per CDR3 protein. The profile shows around 650,000 distinct CDR3 sequences, about a sixth of them singletons. The material was PBMCs from blood, obtained about 12 days after vaccination. These receptor sequences come from a man aged 45-65 years who received an inactivated influenza vaccine. Each CDR3 is given with its conserved first and last residue. D genes are given only for firm matches. The listing skips clone size in some rows; elsewhere it reads once, few, many or a size class.

CDR3 protein	CDR3 DNA	J gene	V gene	D gene	clone size
CASSYPEDRGFAYEQYF	TGTGCCAGCAGTTACCCAGAGGACAGGGGTTTTGCCTACGAGCAGTACTTC	TRBJ2-7	TRBV6-5	TRBD1	few
CASSAGSQMGTQYF	TGTGCCAGCAGCGCCGGGTCCCAGATGGGGACCCAGTACTTC	TRBJ2-5	TRBV6-1	NA	NA
CASSSPKVDGRETQYF	TGTGCCAGCAGCTCCCCCAAGGTCGACGGGAGGGAGACCCAGTACTTC	TRBJ2-5	TRBV7-9	TRBD2	NA
CSASGTSGSLNEQFF	TGCAGTGCTAGCGGGACTAGCGGGAGCTTAAATGAGCAGTTCTTC	TRBJ2-1	TRBV20-1	TRBD2	NA
CSVGGQRGGANVLTF	TGCAGCGTTGGGGGACAGAGAGGCGGGGCCAACGTCCTGACTTTC	TRBJ2-6	TRBV29-1	TRBD1	few
CASSLGALAGAYEQYF	TGCGCCAGCAGCTTAGGCGCACTAGCGGGGGCCTACGAGCAGTACTTC	TRBJ2-7	TRBV5-1	TRBD2	few
CASSQLTGVEQFF	TGCGCCAGCAGCCAGCTCACAGGGGTTGAGCAGTTCTTC	TRBJ2-1	TRBV4-1	TRBD1	NA
CASSPGQGANNEQFF	TGTGCCAGCAGCCCGGGACAGGGGGCCAACAATGAGCAGTTCTTC	TRBJ2-1	TRBV5-6	TRBD1	few
CSAIGPLNNEQFF	TGCAGTGCTATTGGCCCCCTGAACAATGAGCAGTTCTTC	TRBJ2-1	TRBV20-1	NA	NA
CASRRGGTSNGETQYF	TGTGCCAGCAGGCGAGGCGGGACCTCAAACGGGGAGACCCAGTACTTC	TRBJ2-5	TRBV12-3/TRBV12-4	NA	NA
CGQGPNQPQHF	TGCGGACAGGGGCCGAATCAGCCCCAGCATTTT	TRBJ1-5	TRBV20-1	TRBD1	few
CASSLDGTGGYTF	TGTGCCAGCAGCTTAGATGGCACTGGGGGCTACACCTTC	TRBJ1-2	TRBV7-3	NA	few
CASSQTRNEQFF	TGTGCCAGCAGCCAGACCAGAAACGAGCAGTTCTTC	TRBJ2-1	TRBV3-1	NA	NA